A selection of T cell receptor beta chains follows, all from one sample in a study of blood T cell repertoires in COVID-19. This table comes from immunoSEQ multiplex PCR, and its TCRdb copy is limited to in-frame clones, with some not included. The data hold approximately 300,000 clones, with 75% to 90% observed a single time. The sample comprised PBMCs or T cells enriched from blood (not recorded which). The receptors here all came from a woman under 40 who had recovered from COVID-19. CDR3s include the opening cysteine and the closing phenylalanine or tryptophan. Fields, in order: clone size, V gene, D gene, J gene, CDR3 protein, CDR3 DNA. D genes are given only for firm matches. Some rows have no size entry. The others give once, few or many, or a class for an expanded clone.

.,TRBV9,TRBD1,TRBJ1-2,CASRGTGSNYGYTF,TGTGCCAGCAGAGGGACAGGGTCCAACTATGGCTACACCTTC
.,TRBV11-2,TRBD1,TRBJ1-1,CASSFTGGGEAFF,TGTGCCAGCAGCTTTACAGGGGGCGGGGAAGCTTTCTTT
once,TRBV28,.,TRBJ2-3,CASSPVVLAKYTDTQYF,TGTGCCAGCAGTCCCGTGGTGCTAGCGAAGTACACAGATACGCAGTATTTT
.,TRBV6-6,TRBD2,TRBJ2-3,CASSYDGGAQYF,TGTGCCAGCAGTTACGATGGGGGGGCGCAGTATTTT
.,TRBV25-1,TRBD1,TRBJ1-4,CASSASGTGDEKLFF,TGTGCCAGCAGTGCCTCCGGGACAGGGGATGAAAAACTGTTTTTT
once,TRBV28,.,TRBJ2-7,CASSRPPGSYEQYF,TGTGCCAGCAGTAGGCCCCCAGGAAGCTACGAGCAGTACTTC
.,TRBV28,TRBD1,TRBJ1-1,CASSFGTAEAFF,TGTGCCAGCAGTTTTGGGACAGCTGAAGCTTTCTTT
.,TRBV28,.,TRBJ1-1,CASSRITGGPGTEAFF,TGTGCCAGCAGTAGAATAACGGGGGGGCCCGGCACTGAAGCTTTCTTT
once,TRBV5-6,.,TRBJ2-5,CASSLPPIGGQETQYF,TGTGCCAGCAGCTTGCCCCCGATAGGGGGCCAAGAGACCCAGTACTTC
.,TRBV7-2,TRBD2,TRBJ2-7,CASSLGVSGRPSSYEQYF,TGTGCCAGCAGCTTAGGGGTGAGCGGGAGGCCCAGCTCCTACGAGCAGTACTTC
.,TRBV21-1,.,TRBJ1-4,CASSKPKRDRGNEKLFF,TGTGCCAGCAGCAAACCAAAAAGGGACAGGGGGAATGAAAAACTGTTTTTT
.,TRBV18,TRBD1,TRBJ2-1,CASSPDRGTYNEQFF,TGTGCCAGCTCTCCCGACAGGGGAACCTACAATGAGCAGTTCTTC
.,TRBV27,TRBD1,TRBJ1-2,CASSSGTGAGGYTF,TGTGCCAGCAGTTCAGGGACAGGGGCCGGCGGCTACACCTTC
.,TRBV7-9,TRBD1,TRBJ1-1,CASRLQGTEAFF,TGTGCCAGCAGGTTACAGGGGACTGAAGCTTTCTTT
.,TRBV18,TRBD1,TRBJ2-2,CASSPGTGYNTGELFF,TGTGCCAGCTCACCCGGGACAGGGTACAACACCGGGGAGCTGTTTTTT
few,TRBV15,.,TRBJ2-7,CATSRGTLSYEQYF,TGTGCCACCAGCAGAGGGACTCTCTCCTACGAGCAGTACTTC
.,TRBV6-5,TRBD1,TRBJ1-1,CASSFTGTGANTEAFF,TGTGCCAGCAGTTTTACCGGGACAGGGGCGAACACTGAAGCTTTCTTT
once,TRBV5-1,.,TRBJ2-1,CASSLALGGHGSNEQFF,TGCGCCAGCAGCTTGGCCCTTGGAGGTCATGGGTCCAATGAGCAGTTCTTC
.,TRBV7-8,TRBD2,TRBJ2-3,CASSLILAGGRDTQYF,TGTGCCAGCAGCTTAATCCTAGCGGGAGGGAGAGATACGCAGTATTTT
few,TRBV5-1,TRBD2,TRBJ2-3,CASSLGTSMVTDTQYF,TGCGCCAGCAGCTTAGGGACTAGCATGGTCACAGATACGCAGTATTTT
once,TRBV19,.,TRBJ2-2,CASIGQLTNTGELFF,TGTGCCAGTATAGGACAGCTAACAAACACCGGGGAGCTGTTTTTT
.,TRBV4-1,.,TRBJ2-5,CASSQVVAGRNPGGETQYF,TGCGCCAGCAGCCAAGTGGTTGCAGGCCGGAACCCCGGGGGAGAGACCCAGTACTTC
.,TRBV19,TRBD1,TRBJ2-3,CARTRIRDSQTSTDTQYF,TGTGCCAGGACTCGAATCCGGGACAGTCAGACTAGCACAGATACGCAGTATTTT
.,TRBV28,.,TRBJ1-5,CASSFPSIGPQHF,TGTGCCAGCAGTTTCCCCTCGATCGGGCCCCAGCATTTT
.,TRBV14,.,TRBJ2-5,CASSQVGSGTQYF,TGTGCCAGCAGCCAAGTGGGGAGCGGGACCCAGTACTTC
.,TRBV28,TRBD1,TRBJ1-1,CASSWDSRNTEAFF,TGTGCCAGCAGTTGGGACAGTAGAAACACTGAAGCTTTCTTT
.,TRBV6-8,.,TRBJ2-5,CASSYSKLMETQYF,TGTGCCAGCAGTTACTCGAAACTTATGGAGACCCAGTACTTC
few,TRBV7-8,.,TRBJ2-7,CASSYYGGEQYF,TGTGCCAGCAGCTATTACGGAGGCGAGCAGTACTTC
.,TRBV21-1,.,TRBJ2-2,CASSPEGRLANTGELFF,TGTGCCAGCAGCCCGGAGGGCCGACTTGCGAACACCGGGGAGCTGTTTTTT
.,TRBV19,.,TRBJ1-1,CASQSGKYTEAFF,TGTGCCAGTCAATCGGGGAAGTACACTGAAGCTTTCTTT
.,TRBV6-1,TRBD2,TRBJ2-7,CASSGGRGGRYSGQYF,TGTGCCAGCAGTGGTGGGCGCGGGGGGCGATACAGTGGGCAGTACTTC
.,TRBV5-6,TRBD1,TRBJ1-1,CASSLGDTGVAEAFF,TGTGCCAGCAGCTTGGGGGACACAGGGGTGGCTGAAGCTTTCTTT
.,TRBV11-3,.,TRBJ2-1,CASSPPGSNEQFF,TGTGCCAGCAGCCCCCCTGGCAGCAATGAGCAGTTCTTC
.,TRBV24-1,TRBD1,TRBJ2-2,CATEGAQRWELFF,TGTGCCACCGAGGGGGCCCAGCGATGGGAGCTGTTTTTT
few,TRBV28,.,TRBJ1-1,CAITGPVVTEAFF,TGTGCCATTACAGGTCCGGTAGTCACTGAAGCTTTCTTT
.,TRBV7-8,TRBD1,TRBJ2-2,CASSLTGGMSTGELFF,TGTGCCAGCAGCCTCACAGGGGGCATGAGCACCGGGGAGCTGTTTTTT
.,TRBV6-6,TRBD1,TRBJ2-2,CASTRGRGTGELFF,TGTGCCTCAACCAGGGGGCGCGGCACCGGGGAGCTGTTTTTT
.,TRBV6-6,TRBD2,TRBJ2-1,CASIQSGGPYNEQFF,TGTGCCAGCATTCAGAGCGGGGGGCCATACAATGAGCAGTTCTTC
.,TRBV27,TRBD2,TRBJ2-2,CASSLSAISAGEATGELFF,TGTGCCAGCAGTTTATCGGCCATTTCCGCGGGGGAAGCCACCGGGGAGCTGTTTTTT
.,TRBV30,TRBD1,TRBJ1-2,CAKAGGYGYTF,TGTGCCAAGGCAGGGGGCTATGGCTACACCTTC
.,TRBV12-3/TRBV12-4,.,TRBJ1-5,CASSPSVNQPQHF,TGTGCCAGCAGTCCGTCGGTCAATCAGCCCCAGCATTTT
.,TRBV5-1,.,TRBJ1-4,CASSLGPQATNEKLFF,TGCGCCAGCAGCTTGGGCCCACAGGCAACTAATGAAAAACTGTTTTTT
.,TRBV18,TRBD2,TRBJ2-7,CASSSASGTYEQYF,TGTGCCAGCTCCTCCGCTAGCGGCACCTACGAGCAGTACTTC
.,TRBV28,.,TRBJ1-1,CASSPAPRLGRPEAFF,TGTGCCAGCAGTCCCGCCCCCAGACTGGGGAGGCCTGAAGCTTTCTTT
.,TRBV28,TRBD1,TRBJ2-7,CASTFGQGAYEQYF,TGTGCCAGCACCTTCGGACAGGGGGCTTACGAGCAGTACTTC
.,TRBV9,TRBD2,TRBJ2-3,CASSVDGSGRSTDTQYF,TGTGCCAGCAGCGTAGATGGTAGCGGGAGGAGCACAGATACGCAGTATTTT
.,TRBV6-2/TRBV6-3,.,TRBJ1-1,CASSETGNTEAFF,TGTGCCAGCAGTGAGACAGGGAACACTGAAGCTTTCTTT
.,TRBV5-8,.,TRBJ2-4,CASSLGFGQNIQYF,TGTGCCAGCAGCTTGGGTTTTGGCCAAAACATTCAGTACTTC
.,TRBV9,TRBD1,TRBJ2-7,CASSVVDYGRQGKSYEQYF,TGTGCCAGCAGCGTAGTTGATTATGGGAGACAGGGGAAGTCCTACGAGCAGTACTTC
.,TRBV18,.,TRBJ1-6,CASSPGQGGNSPLHF,TGTGCCAGCTCACCGGGGCAGGGTGGTAATTCACCCCTCCACTTT
once,TRBV14,.,TRBJ1-1,CASSRGLTEEAFF,TGTGCCAGCAGCCGAGGCCTGACGGAGGAAGCTTTCTTT